Following are 8 T cell receptor beta chains from one sample sequenced in a study of T cells in women clearing cervical HPV infection. Data came from immunoSEQ multiplex PCR; TCRdb stores just in-frame clones and leaves some out. This repertoire comprises some 46,000 clones; its ten largest clones make up 35%. The sequenced material came from blood buffy coat. The source is a woman between 18 and 75 years old with a cervical HPV16 infection that either progressed to CIN3+ or cleared (not recorded which).

To note about this clone: The read gets to within 3 residues of the CDR3 end, and the germline J gene fills in the rest. V and J are TRBV30 and TRBJ2-7, with 9 bases lining up with TRBD1. In germline, CDR1 is GTSNPN, CDR2 SVGIG (reference sequence). This CDR3 has 12 amino acids. Trimming took 5 bases from V and 3 from J; bases not matched to a gene: 2. The CDR3 loop is CAWEGQGYEQYF. The DNA read from the CDR3 is TGTGCCTGGGAGGGACAGGGCTACGAG. Full variable domain (rest looked up from reference TRBV30 and TRBJ2-7): SQTIHQWPATLVQPVGSPLSLECTVEGTSNPNLYWYRQAAGRGLQLLFYSVGIGQISSEVPQNLSASRPQDRQFILSSKKLLLSDSGFYLCAWEGQGYEQYFGPGTRLTVT.

Concerning this clone itself: Read sequence stops 3 residues before the CDR3 end, and the germline J gene provides the missing end. The chain recombines TRBV29-1 with TRBJ1-2, with D hard to call. Between the trimmed V and J ends, which lost 7 bases and 2 bases, there was a span of 8 bases. This CDR3 has 11 residues. Germline CDR1 is SQVTM and CDR2 is ANQGSEA. The CDR3 spells CSAEVNYGYTF. CDR3 DNA, as far as it was read: TGCAGCGCCGAGGTAAACTATGGC.

To note about this clone: The read halts 3 residues ahead of the CDR3 end, with the missing end drawn from the germline J gene. The V and J genes are TRBV7-9 and TRBJ1-2; D remains ambiguous. The CDR3 has 14 residues. The germline V gene has CDR1 SEHNR and CDR2 FQNEAQ (reference sequence). CDR3 DNA, as far as it was read: TGTGCCAGCAGCCAACTAGCGGGAGAAGATACC. It specifies CASSQLAGEDT. Given in full, the CDR3 is CASSQLAGEDTYTF.

With regard to this clone: The read finishes 3 residues shy of the CDR3 end, and the germline J gene is used to complete it. The chain has TRBV19 and TRBJ2-7, with D maybe TRBD1 (6 bases). Trimming stripped 5 bases from V and 0 bases from J, with 11 bases between. The CDR3 extends over 14 amino acids. Germline values: CDR1 LNHDA, CDR2 SQIVND (reference sequence). CDR3 bases read: TGTGCCAGTAGTCCTACAGGGACCTCCTACGAG. As protein: CASSPTGTSYE. The CDR3 in its entirety is CASSPTGTSYEQYF.

The sequenced CDR3 bases are TGTGCCAGTAGATGGGGACTAGAA. It encodes CASRWGLE. The CDR3 as a whole reads CASRWGLEAFF. This chain joins TRBV19 and TRBJ1-1, with a possible D match to TRBD1 (5 bases). The missing CDR3 end, 3 residues past where the read stops, is filled in from the germline J gene. CDR1 is LNHDA and CDR2 is SQIVND in the germline V gene (reference sequence). The CDR3 runs 11 residues.

Regarding this clone: The sequence runs out 3 residues before the end of the CDR3; the remainder is reconstructed from the germline J gene. The J gene is TRBJ2-3, the V gene TRBV30; 8 nucleotides agree with TRBD2. There are 14 residues in the CDR3. Germline CDR1 and CDR2: GTSNPN and SVGIG (reference sequence). The ends lost 3 bases at V and 2 bases at J; junction bases unmatched: 4. Here the CDR3 reads CAWRRGGPTDTQYF. CDR3 DNA, as far as it was read: TGTGCCTGGAGACGCGGGGGGCCCACAGATACG.

With respect to this clone: The read ends 3 residues before the CDR3 terminus; that terminus is restored from the germline J gene. The rearrangement links TRBV5-6 to TRBJ1-1; D remains ambiguous. V lost 0 bases and J lost 0, with 3 bases in between. Germline CDR1 and CDR2: SGHDT and YYEEEE. The CDR3 extends over 13 amino acids. The part of the CDR3 DNA that was read is TGTGCCAGCAGCTTGGAGCTGAACACTGAA. It is translated as CASSLELNTE. The CDR3 in full is CASSLELNTEAFF.

About this clone itself: The read comes to an end 3 residues before the CDR3 does, leaving the germline J gene to fill in the end. The chain uses TRBV7-2 and TRBJ2-1, with a tentative D call TRBD2 (5 bases). The CDR3 contains 15 residues. The V end lost 5 bases, the J end lost 0 bases, and 11 bases lay between the germline ends. Per the germline V gene, CDR1 is SGHTA and CDR2 is FQGNSA. The CDR3 bases that were read are TGTGCCAGCAGCCCACTAGGAAGCTCCTACAATGAG. This codes for CASSPLGSSYNE. The entire CDR3 protein is CASSPLGSSYNEQFF. Full variable domain (missing parts from reference TRBV7-2 and TRBJ2-1): GAGVSQSPSNKVTEKGKDVELRCDPISGHTALYWYRQSLGQGLEFLIYFQGNSAPDKSGLPSDRFSAERTGGSVSTLTIQRTQQEDSAVYLCASSPLGSSYNEQFFGPGTRLTVL.